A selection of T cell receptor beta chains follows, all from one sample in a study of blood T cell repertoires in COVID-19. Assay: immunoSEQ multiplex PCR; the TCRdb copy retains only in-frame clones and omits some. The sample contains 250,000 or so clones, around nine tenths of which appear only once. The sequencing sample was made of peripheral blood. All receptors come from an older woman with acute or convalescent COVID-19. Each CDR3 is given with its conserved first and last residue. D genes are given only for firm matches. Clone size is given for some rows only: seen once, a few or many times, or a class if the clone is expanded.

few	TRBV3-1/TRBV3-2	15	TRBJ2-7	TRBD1	CASSQVGTGYGEQYF	TGTGCCAGCAGCCAAGTCGGGACAGGGTACGGCGAGCAGTACTTC
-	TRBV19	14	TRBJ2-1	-	CASSRLEGADEQFF	TGTGCCAGTAGCCGGCTGGAGGGGGCGGATGAGCAGTTCTTC
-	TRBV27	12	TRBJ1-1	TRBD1	CASRTGGTEAFF	TGTGCCAGCAGAACAGGGGGCACTGAAGCTTTCTTT
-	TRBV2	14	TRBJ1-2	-	CASSEEHFDYGYTF	TGTGCCAGCAGTGAAGAGCACTTCGACTATGGCTACACCTTC
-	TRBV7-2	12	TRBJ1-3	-	CASSQQGNTIYF	TGTGCCAGCAGCCAACAGGGAAACACCATATATTTT
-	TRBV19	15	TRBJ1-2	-	CASSIGGATSMANTF	TGTGCCAGTAGTATAGGTGGGGCCACCTCTATGGCTAACACCTTC
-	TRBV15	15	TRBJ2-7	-	CATSRTGLSSYEQYF	TGTGCCACCAGCAGGACTGGTCTGAGCTCCTACGAGCAGTACTTC
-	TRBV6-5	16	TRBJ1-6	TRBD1	CASSYRTGVNNSPLHF	TGTGCCAGCAGTTATCGTACAGGGGTTAATAATTCACCCCTCCACTTT
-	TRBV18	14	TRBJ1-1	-	CASSPQGQNTEAFF	TGTGCCAGCTCACCCCAGGGTCAGAACACTGAAGCTTTCTTT
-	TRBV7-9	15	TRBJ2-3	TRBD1	CASSLGGTGKDTQYF	TGTGCCAGCAGCTTAGGTGGGACAGGGAAAGATACGCAGTATTTT
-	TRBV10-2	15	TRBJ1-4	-	CASKPGGRGNEKLFF	TGCGCCAGCAAGCCGGGGGGCAGGGGTAATGAAAAACTGTTTTTT
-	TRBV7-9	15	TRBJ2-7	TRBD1	CASSGGQLASYEQYF	TGTGCCAGCAGCGGGGGACAGCTTGCCTCCTACGAGCAGTACTTC
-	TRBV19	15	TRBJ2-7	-	CASRSSQAAAYEQYF	TGTGCCAGTAGGTCTTCCCAGGCAGCGGCCTACGAGCAGTACTTC
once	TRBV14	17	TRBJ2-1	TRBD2	CASSQARSGGWVNEQFF	TGTGCCAGCAGCCAAGCCCGTAGCGGGGGTTGGGTCAATGAGCAGTTCTTC
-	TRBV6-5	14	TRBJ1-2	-	CASSYSKSRAGYTF	TGTGCCAGCAGTTACTCGAAGAGCAGGGCGGGCTACACCTTC
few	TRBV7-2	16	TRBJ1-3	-	CASSPGNRVVGNTIYF	TGTGCCAGCAGCCCCGGTAACAGGGTAGTTGGAAACACCATATATTTT
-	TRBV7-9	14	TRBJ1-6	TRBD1	CASSTQGVDSPLHF	TGTGCCAGCAGCACACAGGGGGTAGATTCACCCCTCCACTTT
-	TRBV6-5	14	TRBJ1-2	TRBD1	CASSDDRGGYGYTF	TGTGCCAGCAGCGACGACAGGGGAGGTTATGGCTACACCTTC
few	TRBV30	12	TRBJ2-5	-	CAWSAISANQYF	TGTGCCTGGAGTGCCATTAGCGCGAACCAGTACTTC
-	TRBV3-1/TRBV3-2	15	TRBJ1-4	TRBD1	CASSPRDRESEKLFF	TGTGCCAGCAGCCCGCGGGACAGGGAATCCGAAAAACTGTTTTTT
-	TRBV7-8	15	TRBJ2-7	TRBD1	CASSLTRQGINEQYF	TGTGCCAGCAGCTTAACTCGACAGGGGATCAACGAGCAGTACTTC
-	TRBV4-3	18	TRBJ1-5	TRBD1	CASSQDSSGTGDYQPQHF	TGCGCCAGCAGCCAAGATTCGTCCGGGACAGGGGATTATCAGCCCCAGCATTTT
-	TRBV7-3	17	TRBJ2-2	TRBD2	CASSPLGSGGTTGELFF	TGTGCCAGCAGCCCCTTGGGTAGCGGGGGAACCACCGGGGAGCTGTTTTTT
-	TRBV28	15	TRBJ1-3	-	CASSLGGSSGNTIYF	TGTGCCAGCAGTTTGGGGGGGAGCTCTGGAAACACCATATATTTT
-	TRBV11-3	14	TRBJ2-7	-	CASSSSVGAHEQYF	TGTGCCAGCAGCTCATCGGTAGGGGCCCACGAGCAGTACTTC
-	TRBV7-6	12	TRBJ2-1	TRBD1	CASSRTGGKQFF	TGTGCCAGCAGTCGGACAGGGGGCAAGCAGTTCTTC
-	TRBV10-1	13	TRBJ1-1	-	CASRKDRNTEAFF	TGCGCCAGCAGGAAAGACAGGAACACTGAAGCTTTCTTT
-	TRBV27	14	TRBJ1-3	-	CASREEGVANTIYF	TGTGCCAGCAGGGAAGAGGGGGTTGCCAACACCATATATTTT
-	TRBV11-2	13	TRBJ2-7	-	CASSLVGGPEQYF	TGTGCCAGCAGCTTAGTAGGCGGCCCCGAGCAGTACTTC
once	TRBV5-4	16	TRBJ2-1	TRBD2	CASSLGASGSYNEQFF	TGTGCCAGCAGCTTGGGGGCTAGCGGGAGCTACAATGAGCAGTTCTTC
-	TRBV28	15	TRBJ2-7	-	CASTAIGGLIYEQYF	TGTGCCAGCACCGCAATTGGGGGGTTGATCTACGAGCAGTACTTC
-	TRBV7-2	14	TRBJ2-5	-	CASSLDRPQETQYF	TGTGCCAGCAGCCTGGACAGACCACAAGAGACCCAGTACTTC
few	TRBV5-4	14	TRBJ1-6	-	CASSQTGVNSPLHF	TGTGCCAGCAGTCAGACAGGCGTTAATTCACCCCTCCACTTT
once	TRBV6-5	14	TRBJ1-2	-	CASSSQGRGYGYTF	TGTGCCAGCAGTTCACAGGGAAGAGGCTATGGCTACACCTTC
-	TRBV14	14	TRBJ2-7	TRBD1	CASSFRQGSYEQYF	TGTGCCAGCAGCTTCCGACAGGGCTCCTACGAGCAGTACTTC
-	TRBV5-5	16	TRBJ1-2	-	CASSRKAAGEMNGYTF	TGTGCCAGCAGCCGGAAGGCGGCAGGGGAGATGAATGGCTACACCTTC
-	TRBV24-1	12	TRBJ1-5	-	CATSDPRGPQHF	TGTGCCACCAGTGATCCGCGTGGGCCCCAGCATTTT
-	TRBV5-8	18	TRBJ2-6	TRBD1	CASSLRPGGKSGANVLTF	TGTGCCAGCAGCTTGCGTCCAGGGGGCAAGTCTGGGGCCAACGTCCTGACTTTC
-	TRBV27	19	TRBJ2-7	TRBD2	CASSLYGLAGVSASYEQYF	TGTGCCAGCAGTTTATACGGACTAGCGGGAGTATCGGCCTCCTACGAGCAGTACTTC
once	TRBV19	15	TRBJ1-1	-	CASSIDGDMNTEAFF	TGTGCCAGTAGTATAGACGGTGATATGAACACTGAAGCTTTCTTT
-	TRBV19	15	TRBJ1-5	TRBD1	CASSAETGGHQPQHF	TGTGCCAGTAGTGCCGAGACAGGGGGTCATCAGCCCCAGCATTTT
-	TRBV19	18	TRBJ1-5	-	CASSYAPIQGYSNQPQHF	TGTGCCAGTAGCTACGCCCCGATCCAGGGCTATAGCAATCAGCCCCAGCATTTT
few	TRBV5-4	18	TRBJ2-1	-	CASSSAGRDRSSYNEQFF	TGTGCCAGCAGCTCCGCAGGGCGGGACCGGAGCTCCTACAATGAGCAGTTCTTC
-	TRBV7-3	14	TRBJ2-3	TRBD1	CASSKPGQGNTQYF	TGTGCCAGCAGCAAACCGGGACAGGGTAATACGCAGTATTTT
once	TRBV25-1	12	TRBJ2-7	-	CASRAAGYEQYF	TGTGCCAGCAGGGCCGCGGGCTACGAGCAGTACTTC
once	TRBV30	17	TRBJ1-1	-	CAWSVPYRGKGNTEAFF	TGTGCCTGGAGTGTACCCTATAGAGGAAAAGGGAACACTGAAGCTTTCTTT
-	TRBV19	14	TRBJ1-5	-	CASSIRGSNQPQHF	TGTGCCAGTAGTATCAGGGGTAGCAATCAGCCCCAGCATTTT
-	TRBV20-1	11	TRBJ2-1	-	CSAIRSTEQFF	TGCAGTGCCATTAGGTCGACAGAGCAGTTCTTC
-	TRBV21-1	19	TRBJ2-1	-	CASSKEVSSGTPPYNEQFF	TGTGCCAGCAGCAAAGAAGTTAGCTCCGGGACACCTCCCTACAATGAGCAGTTCTTC
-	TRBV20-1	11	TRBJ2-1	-	CSATRNDEQFF	TGCAGTGCTACGAGGAACGATGAGCAGTTCTTC
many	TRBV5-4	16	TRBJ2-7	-	CASSPTRDRIFYEQYF	TGTGCCAGCAGCCCAACGCGGGACAGAATTTTTTACGAGCAGTACTTC
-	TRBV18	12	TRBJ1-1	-	CASQLMNTEAFF	TGTGCCAGCCAACTTATGAACACTGAAGCTTTCTTT
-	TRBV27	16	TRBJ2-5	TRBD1	CASSPTAPTGMETQYF	TGTGCCAGCAGTCCAACCGCCCCGACAGGGATGGAGACCCAGTACTTC
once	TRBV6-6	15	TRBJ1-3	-	CASSYQDTLGNTIYF	TGTGCCAGCAGTTATCAGGACACCCTTGGAAACACCATATATTTT
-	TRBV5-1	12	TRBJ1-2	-	CASSLSGVGYTF	TGCGCCAGCAGCTTGTCAGGGGTCGGCTACACCTTC
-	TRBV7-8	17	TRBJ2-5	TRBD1	CASRLVPGQGAGETQYF	TGTGCCAGCAGACTCGTTCCCGGACAGGGGGCTGGAGAGACCCAGTACTTC
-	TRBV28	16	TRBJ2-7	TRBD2	CASSLGRTSGRSEQYF	TGTGCCAGCAGTTTAGGGAGGACTAGCGGGAGGTCTGAGCAGTACTTC
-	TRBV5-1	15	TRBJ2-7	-	CASSYQPSGGNEQYF	TGCGCCAGCAGTTACCAGCCTAGTGGGGGCAACGAGCAGTACTTC
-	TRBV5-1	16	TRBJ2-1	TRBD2	CASSYTSGLQINEQFF	TGCGCCAGCAGCTATACTAGCGGCCTACAGATCAATGAGCAGTTCTTC